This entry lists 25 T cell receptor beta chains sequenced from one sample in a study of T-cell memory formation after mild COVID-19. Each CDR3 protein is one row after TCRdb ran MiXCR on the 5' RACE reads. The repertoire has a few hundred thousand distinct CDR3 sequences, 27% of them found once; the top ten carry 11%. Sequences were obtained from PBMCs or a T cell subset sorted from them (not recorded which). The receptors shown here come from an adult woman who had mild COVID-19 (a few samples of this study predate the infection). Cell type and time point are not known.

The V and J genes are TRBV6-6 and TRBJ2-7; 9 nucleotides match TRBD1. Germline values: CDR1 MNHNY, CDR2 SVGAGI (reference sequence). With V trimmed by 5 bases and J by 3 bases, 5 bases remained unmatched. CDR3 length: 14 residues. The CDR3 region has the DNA TGTGCCAGCAGTACCCGGACAGGGGTCTACGAGCAGTACTTC. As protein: CASSTRTGVYEQYF.

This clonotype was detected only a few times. The CDR3: CASSLGEGLGEQFF. The CDR3 DNA reads TGTGCCAGCAGCTTAGGGGAGGGGCTGGGTGAGCAGTTCTTC. This chain uses TRBV7-2 with TRBJ2-1; 7 positions agree with TRBD2. Germline assignment: CDR1 SGHTA and CDR2 FQGNSA. The CDR3 is 14 amino acids. With V trimmed by 1 base and J by 9 bases, 6 bases remained unmatched.

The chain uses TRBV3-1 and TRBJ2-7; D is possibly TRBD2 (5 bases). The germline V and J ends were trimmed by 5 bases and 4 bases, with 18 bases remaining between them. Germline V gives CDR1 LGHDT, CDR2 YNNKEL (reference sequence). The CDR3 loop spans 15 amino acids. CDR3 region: CASSTVSLAPYEQYF. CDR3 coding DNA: TGTGCCAGCAGCACCGTAAGCCTAGCCCCTTACGAGCAGTACTTC.

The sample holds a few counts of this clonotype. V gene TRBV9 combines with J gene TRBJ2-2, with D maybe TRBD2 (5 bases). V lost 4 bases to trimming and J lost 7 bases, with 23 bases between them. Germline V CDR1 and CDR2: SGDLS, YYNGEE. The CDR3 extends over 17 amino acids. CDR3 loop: CASSPQLVSPLIGELFF. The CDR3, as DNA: TGTGCCAGCAGCCCCCAACTAGTATCCCCCCTTATCGGGGAGCTGTTTTTT.

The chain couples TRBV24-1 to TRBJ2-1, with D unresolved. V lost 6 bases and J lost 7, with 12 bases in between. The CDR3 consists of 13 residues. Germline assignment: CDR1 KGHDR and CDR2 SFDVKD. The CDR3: CATSFSLTNEQFF. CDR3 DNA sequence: TGTGCCACCAGTTTTAGCCTCACGAATGAGCAGTTCTTC.

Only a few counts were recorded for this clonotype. The DNA of the CDR3 is TGCGCCAGCAGCGCGTATGGGGACACCGGGGAGCTGTTTTTT. Protein product: CASSAYGDTGELFF. The chain recombines TRBV5-1 with TRBJ2-2; D unclear. Trimming cost V 4 bases and J 3 bases, with 10 bases left between them. Germline CDR1 is SGHRS and CDR2 is YFSETQ. This CDR3 comprises 14 residues. The variable domain in full, with the rest retrieved from reference TRBV5-1 and TRBJ2-2, is KAGVTQTPRYLIKTRGQQVTLSCSPISGHRSVSWYQQTPGQGLQFLFEYFSETQRNKGNFPGRFSGRQFSNSRSEMNVSTLELGDSALYLCASSAYGDTGELFFGEGSRLTVL.

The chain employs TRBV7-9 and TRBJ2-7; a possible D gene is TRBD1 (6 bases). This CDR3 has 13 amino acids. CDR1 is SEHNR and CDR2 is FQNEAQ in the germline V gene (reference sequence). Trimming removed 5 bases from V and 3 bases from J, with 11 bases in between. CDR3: CASSVDRNYEQYF. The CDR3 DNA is TGTGCCAGCAGCGTTGACAGGAACTACGAGCAGTACTTC.

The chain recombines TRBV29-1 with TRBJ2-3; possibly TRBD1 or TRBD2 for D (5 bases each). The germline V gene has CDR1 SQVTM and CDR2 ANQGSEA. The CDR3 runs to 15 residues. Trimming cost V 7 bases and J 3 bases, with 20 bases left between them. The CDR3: CSAWKRGLATDTQYF. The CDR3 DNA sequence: TGCAGCGCCTGGAAAAGGGGATTAGCGACAGATACGCAGTATTTT.

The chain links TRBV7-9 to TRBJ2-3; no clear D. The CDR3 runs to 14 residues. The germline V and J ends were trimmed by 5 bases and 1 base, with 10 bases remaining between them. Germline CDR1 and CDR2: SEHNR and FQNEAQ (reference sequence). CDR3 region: CASSRDFGTDTQYF. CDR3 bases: TGTGCCAGCAGCAGAGATTTCGGCACAGATACGCAGTATTTT. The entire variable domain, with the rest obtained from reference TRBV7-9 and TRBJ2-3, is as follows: DTGVSQNPRHKITKRGQNVTFRCDPISEHNRLYWYRQTLGQGPEFLTYFQNEAQLEKSRLLSDRFSAERPKGSFSTLEIQRTEQGDSAMYLCASSRDFGTDTQYFGPGTRLTVL.

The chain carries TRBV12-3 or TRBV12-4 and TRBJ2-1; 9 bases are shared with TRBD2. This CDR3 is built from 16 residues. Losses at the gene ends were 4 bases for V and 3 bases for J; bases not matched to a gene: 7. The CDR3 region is CASSSGAGGIYNEQFF. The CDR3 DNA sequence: TGTGCCAGCAGTTCCGGGGCGGGGGGGATCTACAATGAGCAGTTCTTC.

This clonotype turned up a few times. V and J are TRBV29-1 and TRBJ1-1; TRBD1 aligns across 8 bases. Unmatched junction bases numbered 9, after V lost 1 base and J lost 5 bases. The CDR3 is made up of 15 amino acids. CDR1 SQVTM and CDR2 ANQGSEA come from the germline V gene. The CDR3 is CSVEARPGGMTEAFF. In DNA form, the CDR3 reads TGCAGCGTTGAAGCCAGGCCAGGGGGCATGACTGAAGCTTTCTTT.

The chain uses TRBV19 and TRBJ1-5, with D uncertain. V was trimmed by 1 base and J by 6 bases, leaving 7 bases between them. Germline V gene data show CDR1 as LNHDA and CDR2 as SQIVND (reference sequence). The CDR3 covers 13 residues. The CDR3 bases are TGTGCCAGTAGTATAGTCGTATCTCAGCCCCAGCATTTT. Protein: CASSIVVSQPQHF.

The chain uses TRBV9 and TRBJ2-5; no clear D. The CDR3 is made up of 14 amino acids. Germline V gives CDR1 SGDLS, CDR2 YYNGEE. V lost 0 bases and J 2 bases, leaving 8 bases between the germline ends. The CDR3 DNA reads TGTGCCAGCAGCGTAGGATCAGGACAAGAGACCCAGTACTTC. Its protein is CASSVGSGQETQYF.

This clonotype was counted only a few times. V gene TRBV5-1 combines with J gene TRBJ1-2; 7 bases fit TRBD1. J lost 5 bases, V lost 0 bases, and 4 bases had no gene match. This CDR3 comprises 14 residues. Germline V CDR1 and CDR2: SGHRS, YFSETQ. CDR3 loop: CASSLAQGDYGYTF. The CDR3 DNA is TGCGCCAGCAGCTTGGCTCAGGGGGATTATGGCTACACCTTC. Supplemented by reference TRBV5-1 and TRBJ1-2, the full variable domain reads KAGVTQTPRYLIKTRGQQVTLSCSPISGHRSVSWYQQTPGQGLQFLFEYFSETQRNKGNFPGRFSGRQFSNSRSEMNVSTLELGDSALYLCASSLAQGDYGYTFGSGTRLTVV.

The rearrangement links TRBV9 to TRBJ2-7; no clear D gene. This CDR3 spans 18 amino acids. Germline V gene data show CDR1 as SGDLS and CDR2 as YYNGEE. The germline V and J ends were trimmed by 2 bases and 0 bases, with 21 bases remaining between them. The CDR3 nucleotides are TGTGCCAGCAGCGTCCGACCGTCCCCCGTATCAAGCTCCTACGAGCAGTACTTC. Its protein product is CASSVRPSPVSSSYEQYF.

The CDR3: CASSSARLAGVVEQFF. For the CDR3, the DNA is TGCGCCAGCAGCTCCGCGAGACTAGCGGGAGTAGTTGAGCAGTTCTTC. The genes are TRBV5-1 and TRBJ2-1; the match to TRBD2 covers 12 bases. There are 16 residues in the CDR3. Per the germline V gene, CDR1 is SGHRS and CDR2 is YFSETQ. V shed 3 bases and J 9 bases; nucleotides not matched to a gene: 10.

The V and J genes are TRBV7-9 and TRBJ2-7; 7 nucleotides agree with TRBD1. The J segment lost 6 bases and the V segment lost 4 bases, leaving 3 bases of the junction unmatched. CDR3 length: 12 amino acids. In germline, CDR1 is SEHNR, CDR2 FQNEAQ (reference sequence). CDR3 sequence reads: CASSWRQGEQYF. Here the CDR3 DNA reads TGTGCCAGCAGCTGGCGACAGGGCGAGCAGTACTTC.

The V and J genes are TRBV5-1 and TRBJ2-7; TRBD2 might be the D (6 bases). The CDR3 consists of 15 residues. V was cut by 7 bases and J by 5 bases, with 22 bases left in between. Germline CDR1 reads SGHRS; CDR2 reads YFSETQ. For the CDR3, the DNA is TGCGCCAGCTCTCCGGCGGGGACCGGCATAAACGAGCAGTACTTC. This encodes CASSPAGTGINEQYF.

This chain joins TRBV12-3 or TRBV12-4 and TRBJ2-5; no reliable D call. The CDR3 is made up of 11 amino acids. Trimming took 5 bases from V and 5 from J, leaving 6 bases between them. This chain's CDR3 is CASSLFETQYF. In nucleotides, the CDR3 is TGTGCCAGCAGTCTCTTCGAGACCCAGTACTTC.

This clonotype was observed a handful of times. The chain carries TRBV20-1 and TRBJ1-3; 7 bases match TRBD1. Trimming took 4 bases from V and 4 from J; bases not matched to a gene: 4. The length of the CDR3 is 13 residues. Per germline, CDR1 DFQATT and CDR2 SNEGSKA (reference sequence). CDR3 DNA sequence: TGCAGTGCTAAGGGGGCCTCGGGAAACACCATATATTTT. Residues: CSAKGASGNTIYF.

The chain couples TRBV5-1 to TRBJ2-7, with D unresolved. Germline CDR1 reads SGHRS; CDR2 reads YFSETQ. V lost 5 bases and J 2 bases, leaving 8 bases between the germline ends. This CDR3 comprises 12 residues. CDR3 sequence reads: CASRAPTYEQYF. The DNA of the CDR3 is TGCGCCAGCAGAGCCCCTACCTACGAGCAGTACTTC.

Here the CDR3 DNA reads TGTGCCAGCAGCTTAGGAGTAGGGGGGACGGCAAACATTCAGTACTTC. This translates into CASSLGVGGTANIQYF. The rearrangement uses TRBV7-9 and TRBJ2-4; the D call may be TRBD1 or TRBD2 (6 bases each). CDR3 size: 16 residues. The ends were cut back, 1 base at V and 6 bases at J, with 16 bases in the middle. Germline loops: CDR1 SEHNR, CDR2 FQNEAQ (reference sequence). Variable domain in full (rest from reference TRBV7-9 and TRBJ2-4): DTGVSQNPRHKITKRGQNVTFRCDPISEHNRLYWYRQTLGQGPEFLTYFQNEAQLEKSRLLSDRFSAERPKGSFSTLEIQRTEQGDSAMYLCASSLGVGGTANIQYFGAGTRLSVL.

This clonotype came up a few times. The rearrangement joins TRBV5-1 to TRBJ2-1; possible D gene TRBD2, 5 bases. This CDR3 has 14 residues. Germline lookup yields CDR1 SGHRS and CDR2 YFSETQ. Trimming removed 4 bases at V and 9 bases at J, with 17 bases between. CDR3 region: CASSPGGGLVEQFF. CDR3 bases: TGCGCCAGCAGCCCCGGCGGAGGTTTGGTTGAGCAGTTCTTC.

The CDR3 region has the DNA TGTGCCAGCCGCCCCCACGAATCGAAGACGACAGGGGGCAGATCACCCCTCCACTTT. Amino acid sequence: CASRPHESKTTGGRSPLHF. The rearrangement links TRBV6-2 or TRBV6-3 to TRBJ1-6; 10 bases map to TRBD1. This CDR3 spans 19 amino acids. Germline values: CDR1 MNHEY, CDR2 SVGEGT. The ends lost 8 bases at V and 10 bases at J; junction bases unmatched: 23.

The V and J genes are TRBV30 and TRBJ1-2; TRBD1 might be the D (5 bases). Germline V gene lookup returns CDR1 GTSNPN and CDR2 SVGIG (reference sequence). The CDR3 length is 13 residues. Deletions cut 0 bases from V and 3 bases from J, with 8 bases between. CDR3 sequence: CAWSVRGDYGYTF. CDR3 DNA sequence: TGTGCCTGGAGTGTAAGGGGAGACTATGGCTACACCTTC.